These T cell receptor beta chains were read from a single sample in a study of T cell changes during pregnancy in multiple sclerosis. Measured with immunoSEQ multiplex PCR; TCRdb has only the in-frame clones, and not every one. Of about 47,000 clones in the sample, over 85% were seen once. The sequences come from peripheral blood, collected in the first trimester of pregnancy. These receptors were taken from a female donor with multiple sclerosis, enrolled in a pregnancy study. The CDR3 runs from the conserved cysteine through the conserved F or W. The D gene is left open where the match is weak. The size of a clone is reported for some rows only, either as once, few or many, or as a class for expanded clones.

v_call,d_call,clone_size,j_call,cdr3_aa,cdr3_nt
TRBV7-3,.,once,TRBJ2-3,CASSLRGGFTDTQYF,TGTGCCAGCAGCTTAAGGGGGGGCTTTACAGATACGCAGTATTTT
TRBV2,TRBD1,once,TRBJ1-5,CASSLTGIRSNQPQHF,TGTGCCAGCAGCCTGACAGGGATAAGGAGCAATCAGCCCCAGCATTTT
TRBV7-2,.,.,TRBJ2-7,CASSFYSARSYEQYF,TGTGCCAGCAGCTTTTATAGCGCACGCTCCTACGAGCAGTACTTC
TRBV29-1,TRBD1,.,TRBJ1-2,CSVEDLWDRGQSNYGYTF,TGCAGCGTTGAAGATCTTTGGGACAGGGGGCAATCAAACTATGGCTACACCTTC
TRBV6-1,.,.,TRBJ1-2,CASSSTYEYGYTF,TGTGCCAGCAGTTCGACTTATGAATATGGCTACACCTTC
TRBV9,TRBD1,.,TRBJ1-6,CASSVVGQRNSPLHF,TGTGCCAGCAGCGTAGTGGGACAGCGTAATTCACCCCTCCACTTT
TRBV18,TRBD1,once,TRBJ1-6,CASSPPTGTGHNSPLHF,TGTGCCAGCTCACCACCAACCGGGACAGGGCACAATTCACCCCTCCACTTT
TRBV28,TRBD2,.,TRBJ2-7,CASSSSGRGQYF,TGTGCCAGCAGTTCCTCAGGGAGGGGGCAGTACTTC
TRBV7-9,TRBD1,.,TRBJ2-2,CASSKRQGPNTGELFF,TGTGCCAGCAGCAAGAGACAGGGTCCGAACACCGGGGAGCTGTTTTTT
TRBV29-1,.,once,TRBJ2-7,CSVEGGQGGDEQYF,TGCAGCGTTGAGGGGGGTCAGGGAGGTGATGAGCAGTACTTC
TRBV5-1,TRBD1,.,TRBJ1-2,CASRQGQANYGYTF,TGCGCCAGCAGGCAAGGACAGGCTAACTATGGCTACACCTTC
TRBV5-1,.,once,TRBJ2-2,CASSLQGTGELFF,TGCGCCAGCAGCTTACAGGGAACCGGGGAGCTGTTTTTT
TRBV7-2,.,.,TRBJ1-2,CASSLVAQGGGYTF,TGTGCCAGCAGCTTAGTCGCACAGGGAGGGGGCTACACCTTC
TRBV4-1,.,.,TRBJ1-3,CASSARADTTGNTIYF,TGCGCCAGCAGCGCCCGGGCGGACACGACTGGAAACACCATATATTTT
TRBV10-3,.,.,TRBJ2-3,CAISEMTVYATDTQYF,TGTGCCATCAGTGAGATGACAGTGTACGCCACAGATACGCAGTATTTT
TRBV4-3,TRBD2,.,TRBJ2-1,CASSQDGLAGHDEQFF,TGCGCCAGCAGCCAAGATGGACTAGCGGGGCACGATGAGCAGTTCTTC
TRBV9,.,.,TRBJ2-1,CASSVGGSGGTYNEQFF,TGTGCCAGCAGCGTAGGTGGGAGTGGGGGGACTTACAATGAGCAGTTCTTC
TRBV2,TRBD1,few,TRBJ1-3,CASRRQGLNGNTIYF,TGTGCCAGCAGGAGACAGGGGTTAAATGGAAACACCATATATTTT
TRBV12-2,.,.,TRBJ1-5,CASRLGLGTAPYSNQPQHF,TGTGCAAGTCGCTTGGGGTTAGGGACAGCACCCTATAGCAATCAGCCCCAGCATTTT
TRBV6-1,.,.,TRBJ1-2,CASSGPGVSYGYTF,TGTGCCAGCAGCGGACCAGGGGTGTCCTATGGCTACACCTTC
TRBV5-1,TRBD1,once,TRBJ2-5,CASSRNTGGQETQYF,TGCGCCAGCAGCCGAAATACAGGGGGGCAGGAGACCCAGTACTTC
TRBV6-5,.,once,TRBJ2-5,CASSYSGGAETQYF,TGTGCCAGCAGTTACTCGGGGGGAGCTGAGACCCAGTACTTC
TRBV5-6,.,.,TRBJ2-1,CASSFGGSAYNEQFF,TGTGCCAGCAGCTTTGGGGGGTCCGCCTACAATGAGCAGTTCTTC
TRBV27,.,.,TRBJ1-2,CASSLFGSGVYGYTF,TGTGCCAGCAGTTTATTTGGGAGCGGGGTCTATGGCTACACCTTC
TRBV5-1,TRBD1,.,TRBJ2-7,CASSLQGASYEQYF,TGCGCCAGCAGCTTGCAGGGGGCGTCCTACGAGCAGTACTTC
TRBV4-1,.,.,TRBJ1-5,CASSRGSGNRNQPQHF,TGCGCCAGCAGCCGGGGATCAGGGAACCGCAATCAGCCCCAGCATTTT
TRBV19,.,once,TRBJ2-2,CASSITGSRELFF,TGTGCCAGTAGTATTACGGGATCCCGGGAGCTGTTTTTT
TRBV5-1,.,.,TRBJ1-2,CASSLDISSNYGYTF,TGCGCCAGCAGCTTGGACATCTCCTCTAACTATGGCTACACCTTC
TRBV7-2,TRBD1,.,TRBJ2-5,CASSRDRGLGETQYF,TGTGCCAGCAGCCGGGACAGGGGATTAGGAGAGACCCAGTACTTC
TRBV30,TRBD1,.,TRBJ1-2,CAWSRQGMSNYGYTF,TGTGCCTGGAGTCGACAGGGGATGTCTAACTATGGCTACACCTTC
TRBV7-8,.,.,TRBJ1-2,CASSPDRHYGYTF,TGTGCCAGCAGCCCAGACAGGCACTATGGCTACACCTTC
TRBV19,.,.,TRBJ1-5,CASSTMRGGPDQPQHF,TGTGCCAGTAGTACCATGAGGGGAGGGCCAGATCAGCCCCAGCATTTT
TRBV6-6,.,.,TRBJ1-5,CASSLRGDNQPQHF,TGTGCCAGCAGTCTGCGGGGGGACAATCAGCCCCAGCATTTT